In its sample, the clone carrying this T cell receptor beta chain was seen a few times. The CDR3 is 12 residues long. The germline gives CDR1 ENHRY, CDR2 SYGVKD. V gave up 8 bases and J gave up 5 bases; unmatched junction bases: 3. This entry is derived from a study of blood T cell repertoires in COVID-19. Study summary: Acute-phase and convalescent COVID-19 samples originated in the United States, Italy and Spain.

As processed by the authors: Amplification of reference gene primers was used by the study to estimate nucleated cell counts. The method was immunoSEQ multiplex PCR; TCRdb's version includes in-frame clones alone and lacks a portion of them. V, J and clone size reflect that table, while D and trimming were determined from the DNA. The sample records about half a million clones, approximately 83% being singletons. V is TRBV10-3 and J is TRBJ2-3; 8 positions agree with TRBD1. The clonotype originates from a human donor in a cohort sampled during active COVID-19. Specimen: peripheral blood. DNA of the CDR3: TGTGCCATCGACAGGGGTGGAGATACGCAGTATTTT. It yields the protein CAIDRGGDTQYF.